A selection of T cell receptor beta chains follows, all from one sample in a study of blood T cells in healthy people across ages. TCRdb independently ran MiXCR on the 5' RACE reads; one entry per CDR3 protein. The data show about 830,000 distinct CDR3 sequences, with approximately 67% seen just once and about 30% held by the top ten. Input material: blood. Receptors were obtained from a man aged 25-40 years in good health. CDR3s include the opening cysteine and the closing phenylalanine or tryptophan.

TRBV27	15	TRBJ2-3	CAGSNRRAGVDTQYF
TRBV7-2	15	TRBJ2-7	CASSLSSGGPYEQYF
TRBV7-3	16	TRBJ2-3	CASSLKASGVGDTQYF
TRBV4-3	17	TRBJ2-1	CASSQELTSWSYNEQFF
TRBV7-3	16	TRBJ1-5	CASSLTDAGRGQPQHF
TRBV6-5	18	TRBJ2-4	CASSYWADRDNAKNIQYF
TRBV9	20	TRBJ2-1	CASSVAITGTGTSGADEQFF
TRBV20-1	14	TRBJ2-7	CSAFPGQPSYEQYF
TRBV4-1	17	TRBJ2-1	CASSLFPLGGGSNEQFF
TRBV7-2	17	TRBJ2-5	CASSPEVLAGGEETQYF
TRBV27	15	TRBJ1-2	CASSFRTGLTYGHTF
TRBV4-2	13	TRBJ1-2	CASQRQGLHGYTF
TRBV7-2	15	TRBJ2-1	CASSPRDRARNEQFF
TRBV11-2	15	-	CASSLSIGGLDEQYF
TRBV12-3/TRBV12-4	14	TRBJ2-7	CASSRAGVLYEQYF
TRBV20-1	15	TRBJ1-5	CSAAAWDRANQPQHF
TRBV28	16	TRBJ2-5	CASKYGPVGTQETQYF
TRBV9	15	TRBJ2-7	CASPRPGQFPHEQYF
TRBV5-1	15	TRBJ2-2	CASSLDLAATGELFF
TRBV30	15	TRBJ1-1	CAWTKADTFNTEAFF
TRBV7-2	17	TRBJ2-1	CASSPAAGGGSYNEQFF
TRBV28	14	-	CASTSEGFYHEQYF
TRBV4-3	15	TRBJ1-4	CASSQEGGGEEKLFF
TRBV13	16	TRBJ2-7	CASRPGGLLLSYEQYF
TRBV20-1	14	TRBJ2-1	CSVSGRGPYNEQFF
TRBV5-1	16	TRBJ2-1	CASSLAAGYSWNEQFF
TRBV20-1	12	TRBJ1-1	CSASFQNTEAFF
TRBV14	13	TRBJ1-2	CASSRRDGFGHTF
TRBV7-2	15	TRBJ2-5	CASVRAQGAWETQYF
TRBV5-1	15	TRBJ1-2	CASSLGSQSVGGYTF
TRBV27	13	TRBJ2-1	CASSFDGQNEQFF
TRBV6-2/TRBV6-3	13	TRBJ2-3	CAIGNPRTDTQYF
TRBV6-2/TRBV6-3	13	TRBJ2-7	CASSSDYPNEQYF
TRBV28	15	TRBJ2-5	CASRLAGANQETQYF
TRBV20-1	16	TRBJ1-5	CSARGAGARSNQPQHF
TRBV7-2	17	TRBJ2-3	CASSLDAGLGRADTQYF